Listed below are T cell receptor beta chains from one sample, sequenced in a study of blood T cell repertoires in COVID-19. Assay: immunoSEQ multiplex PCR; the TCRdb copy retains only in-frame clones and omits some. The sample records under 350,000 clones, around 88% being singletons. Sequencing input: peripheral blood. Source of these receptors: a middle-aged man with acute or convalescent COVID-19. CDR3s include the opening cysteine and the closing phenylalanine or tryptophan. The D gene is left open where the match is weak. Rows may omit the clone size; those that give it use once, few, many or a size class.

-	TRBV3-1/TRBV3-2	TRBJ1-4	-	TGTGCCAGCAGCCCCCCCTTCCAGAACAGCGGCGAAAAACTGTTTTTT	CASSPPFQNSGEKLFF
-	TRBV30	TRBJ1-1	TRBD1	TGTGCCTGGAGAACAGGGGTCACTGAAGCTTTCTTT	CAWRTGVTEAFF
once	TRBV5-6	TRBJ2-7	TRBD2	TGTGCCAGCAGCTTGGATCTGGCGGGGGGCCTCTACGAGCAGTACTTC	CASSLDLAGGLYEQYF
few	TRBV3-1/TRBV3-2	TRBJ2-1	-	TGTGCCAGCAGCCAAGTCGGATCAGGGGACTCCTACAATGAGCAGTTCTTC	CASSQVGSGDSYNEQFF
once	TRBV3-1/TRBV3-2	TRBJ2-5	-	TGTGCCAGCAGCCAGGGACTTCAAGAGACCCAGTACTTC	CASSQGLQETQYF
-	TRBV7-9	TRBJ2-3	TRBD1	TGTGCCAGCAGCTTAGTACAGGGGGCAGATACGCAGTATTTT	CASSLVQGADTQYF
-	TRBV11-3	TRBJ2-3	TRBD2	TGTGCCAGCAGCTTAGAAGCTAGCGGGGGAGCAGATACGCAGTATTTT	CASSLEASGGADTQYF
-	TRBV14	TRBJ1-3	-	TGTGCCAGCAGCCGAAAACAGCAGCCCACCCCCTCCTCTGGAAACACCATATATTTT	CASSRKQQPTPSSGNTIYF
-	TRBV4-1	TRBJ1-2	TRBD1	TGCGCCAGCAGCCCTACGCGGACAGGTTTGGAGGGCTACACCTTC	CASSPTRTGLEGYTF
-	TRBV3-1/TRBV3-2	TRBJ2-3	-	TGTGCCAGCAGCCAGTCGATTCTTGGCGGAGATACGCAGTATTTT	CASSQSILGGDTQYF
-	TRBV11-2	TRBJ2-7	-	TGTGCCAGCAGCTTAGGCGATGAGCAGTACTTC	CASSLGDEQYF
-	TRBV5-6	TRBJ1-2	-	TGTGCCAGCAGCTTGAGTCTAGGAACGACCTATGGCTACACCTTC	CASSLSLGTTYGYTF
-	TRBV10-1	TRBJ2-3	TRBD1	TGCGCCAGCAGTGGAGGGGGCCTCACAGATACGCAGTATTTT	CASSGGGLTDTQYF
-	TRBV3-1/TRBV3-2	TRBJ1-6	-	TGTGCCAGCAGCCAGGGGAGGCGGACGAATTCACCCCTCCACTTT	CASSQGRRTNSPLHF
-	TRBV20-1	TRBJ1-1	TRBD1	TGCAGTGCTAGTAGGGGGACAGCCAACACTGAAGCTTTCTTT	CSASRGTANTEAFF
-	TRBV21-1	TRBJ2-2	-	TGTGCCAGCAGCAAGCCCTTTGGAGGGGTCCCCTGCACCGGGGAGCTGTTTTTT	CASSKPFGGVPCTGELFF
-	TRBV19	TRBJ2-7	-	TGTGCCAGTACCGGACCCGGAGGGTACGAGCAGTACTTC	CASTGPGGYEQYF
-	TRBV27	TRBJ2-2	TRBD2	TGTGCCTCGGGGGGGGGCGAGAACACCGGGGAGCTGTTTTTT	CASGGGENTGELFF
-	TRBV2	TRBJ1-2	-	TGTGCCAGCAGTGACCGGGAAGGTAGCTATGGCTACACCTTC	CASSDREGSYGYTF
-	TRBV15	TRBJ2-1	TRBD2	TGTGCCACCAGCAGAGATTGGACTAGCGGGGGCTACAATGAGCAGTTCTTC	CATSRDWTSGGYNEQFF
-	TRBV6-5	TRBJ1-2	-	TGTGCCAGCAGTTACGGGACTTCAAAGCGGCATGGCTACACCTTC	CASSYGTSKRHGYTF
once	TRBV11-2	TRBJ2-1	TRBD1	TGTGCCAGCAGCTTAGGAGGGGGCATAAACAATGAGCAGTTCTTC	CASSLGGGINNEQFF
-	TRBV5-6	TRBJ1-1	TRBD1	TGTGCCAGCAGTCGCGGGACAGGGTTCCCGGCCACTGAAGCTTTCTTT	CASSRGTGFPATEAFF
-	TRBV19	TRBJ1-2	-	TGTGCCAGTAGTTGGACAGCATCTTATGGCTACACCTTC	CASSWTASYGYTF
-	TRBV29-1	TRBJ1-2	-	TGCAGCGTTGATGGATGGGCGTATGGCTACACCTTC	CSVDGWAYGYTF
-	TRBV9	TRBJ2-3	TRBD2	TGTGCCAGCAGCGTTTCACCGGGACTAGCAGGGAAAACGCAGTATTTT	CASSVSPGLAGKTQYF
once	TRBV18	TRBJ1-2	-	TGTGCCAGCTCACCTACAGCGGACCTCTATGGCTACACCTTC	CASSPTADLYGYTF
-	TRBV5-5	TRBJ1-6	TRBD1	TGTGCCAGCAGCCCGGACAGGGTTGCGTATTCACCCCTCCACTTT	CASSPDRVAYSPLHF
few	TRBV10-3	TRBJ2-3	TRBD2	TGTGCCATCAGTGAATGGGGACTAGCGGGGGGCTTAGATACGCAGTATTTT	CAISEWGLAGGLDTQYF
-	TRBV5-6	TRBJ1-3	-	TGTGCCAGCAGCCAGGGGAGCTCTGGAAACACCATATATTTT	CASSQGSSGNTIYF
-	TRBV28	TRBJ1-1	TRBD1	TGTGCCAGCAGCTCTGACAGGGGGAACACTGAAGCTTTCTTT	CASSSDRGNTEAFF
-	TRBV9	TRBJ2-7	-	TGTGCCAGCAGCGTAGCGTGGTCGCAGGGTGTCTCCTACGAGCAGTACTTC	CASSVAWSQGVSYEQYF
-	TRBV5-1	TRBJ1-4	TRBD1	TGCGCCAGCAGCTTGTTTGCGGGACAGGGGGCGGATGAAAAACTGTTTTTT	CASSLFAGQGADEKLFF
-	TRBV2	TRBJ1-4	-	TGTGCCAGCAGTGAACAGGGAACTAATGAAAAACTGTTTTTT	CASSEQGTNEKLFF
-	TRBV6-5	TRBJ2-1	TRBD1	TGTGCCAGCACTCCCCGGGGACAGGGGGCGGGTGAGCAGTTCTTC	CASTPRGQGAGEQFF
few	TRBV15	TRBJ2-7	TRBD1	TGTGCCACCAGCAGAGATTACGCAGGGGGCGTCTACGAGCAGTACTTC	CATSRDYAGGVYEQYF
-	TRBV7-8	TRBJ2-7	-	TGTGCCAGCAGCTTAGCGGACAGTTTGGGGCAGTACTTC	CASSLADSLGQYF
-	TRBV5-1	TRBJ2-7	TRBD1	TGCGCCAGCAGCCCGGGACAGAGGGTAGAGCAGTACTTC	CASSPGQRVEQYF
few	TRBV19	TRBJ2-7	TRBD1	TGTGCCAGTAGTATCCGGACAGGGGGCATGTACGAGCAGTACTTC	CASSIRTGGMYEQYF
few	TRBV11-2	TRBJ2-1	TRBD1	TGTGCCAGCAGCCCCGCCCCAGGGACAGGGGCCAATGAGCAGTTCTTC	CASSPAPGTGANEQFF
-	TRBV2	TRBJ1-3	-	TGTGCCAGCAGTGGGCTCTCTGGAAACACCATATATTTT	CASSGLSGNTIYF
-	TRBV5-4	TRBJ1-3	-	TGTGCCAGCAGCCCCGGGAGTGCCGGAAACACCATATATTTT	CASSPGSAGNTIYF